A single T cell receptor (beta chain) is shown here with its context. The germline V and J ends were trimmed by 1 base and 2 bases, with 16 bases remaining between them. This CDR3 region has 17 residues. Germline values: CDR1 SGHVS, CDR2 FQNEAQ. The use of a sample-barcoded 5' primer and a J-beta primer mix characterized a second PCR of roughly 6 to 11 cycles. TCRdb fed the 5' RACE reads into MiXCR, producing one record per CDR3 protein. The sample lists about 1.5 million distinct CDR3 sequences, roughly 43% occurring once. The sample originates from a study of blood T cells in healthy people across ages.

The TCR originated in a woman younger than 30 in good health. The chain couples TRBV7-8 to TRBJ2-3, with D perhaps matching TRBD2 (6 bases). Sample: blood. The CDR3 protein is CASSLGRGLSFTDTQYF. For the CDR3, the DNA is TGTGCCAGCAGCTTAGGGCGCGGACTATCTTTCACAGATACGCAGTATTTT.